This entry concerns a single TCR beta chain. No antigen is known for it. The sample comes from a study of cytomegalovirus exposure and HLA in healthy donors. Findings of the study overall: The tendency of first-cohort TCR clusters to co-occur in the roughly 120 validation repertoires was identified by a subsequent analysis.

Separation from the roughly 670-subject first cohort characterized the approximately 130-subject validation cohort, to which the donors belonged. The CDR3 is 14 residues long. The germline CDR1 and CDR2 sequences are SGHNT and YYREEE (reference sequence). V lost 3 bases to trimming and J lost 2 bases; unmatched junction nucleotides: 1. Profiled with immunoSEQ multiplex PCR; TCRdb holds only in-frame clones, not every one. Of about 170,000 clones listed, less than 90% are singletons. This chain connects TRBV5-4 to TRBJ1-2; 10 bases align to TRBD1. The receptor comes from a woman in her late teens or twenties in good health and CMV-seronegative. The sample comprised PBMCs. Written as DNA, the CDR3 is TGTGCCAGCAGCTGGGACAGGGGAAACTATGGCTACACCTTC. This sequence encodes CASSWDRGNYGYTF.